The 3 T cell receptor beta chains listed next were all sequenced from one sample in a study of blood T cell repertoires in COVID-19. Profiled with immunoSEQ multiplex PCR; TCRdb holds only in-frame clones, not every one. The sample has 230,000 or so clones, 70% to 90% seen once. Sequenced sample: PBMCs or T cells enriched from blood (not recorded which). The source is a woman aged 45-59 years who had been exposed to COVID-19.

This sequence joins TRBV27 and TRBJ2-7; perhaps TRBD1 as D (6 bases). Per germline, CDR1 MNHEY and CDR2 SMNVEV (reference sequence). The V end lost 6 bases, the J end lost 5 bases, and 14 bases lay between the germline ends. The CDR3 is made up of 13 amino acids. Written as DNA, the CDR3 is TGTGCCAGCAGCGAAGGAACAGGGAACGAGCAGTACTTC. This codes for CASSEGTGNEQYF.

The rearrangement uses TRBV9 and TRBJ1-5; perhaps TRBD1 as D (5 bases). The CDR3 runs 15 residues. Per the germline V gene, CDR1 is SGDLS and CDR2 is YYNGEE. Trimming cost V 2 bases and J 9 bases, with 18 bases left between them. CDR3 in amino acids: CASSVNGATLSPQHF. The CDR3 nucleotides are TGTGCCAGCAGCGTCAATGGGGCCACCCTATCGCCCCAGCATTTT.

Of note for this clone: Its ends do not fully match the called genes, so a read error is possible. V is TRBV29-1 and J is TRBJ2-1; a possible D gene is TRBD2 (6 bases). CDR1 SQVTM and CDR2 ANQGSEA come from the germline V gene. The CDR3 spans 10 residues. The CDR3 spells CSSGGNEQFF. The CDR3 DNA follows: TGCAGTTCAGGAGGGAATGAACAGTTCTTC.